A selection of T cell receptor beta chains follows, all from one sample in a study of blood T cell repertoires in COVID-19. Profiling relied on immunoSEQ multiplex PCR, and the TCRdb table lists in-frame clones only, not all of them. The table lists 150,000 or so clones, 70% to 80% of them singletons. The sequencing sample was made of peripheral blood. All receptors come from an older woman with COVID-19, enrolled during active disease. Each CDR3 is given with its conserved first and last residue. A D gene is named only where the DNA matches it firmly. Size values are once, few and many counts, or a class for expanded clones, and some rows have none.

D: NA
V: TRBV6-5
J: TRBJ1-3
size: NA
length: 13
DNA: TGTGCCAGCCACGTGAGCTCTGGAAACACCATATATTTT
CDR3: CASHVSSGNTIYF

D: NA
V: TRBV30
J: TRBJ2-5
size: NA
length: 12
DNA: TGTGCCTGGAACCCCCTACCCGAGACCCAGTACTTC
CDR3: CAWNPLPETQYF

D: TRBD1
V: TRBV14
J: TRBJ2-5
size: NA
length: 16
DNA: TGTGCCAGCAGTTCTCCGGGACAGGGTTTGAGTGAGACCCAGTACTTC
CDR3: CASSSPGQGLSETQYF

D: NA
V: TRBV13
J: TRBJ1-1
size: few
length: 13
DNA: TGTGCCAGCAGACGAGAATTGAACACTGAAGCTTTCTTT
CDR3: CASRRELNTEAFF

D: NA
V: TRBV5-1
J: TRBJ2-6
size: NA
length: 18
DNA: TGCGCCAGCAGCCAATCACAGGCCCTCTTCTCTGGGGCCAACGTCCTGACTTTC
CDR3: CASSQSQALFSGANVLTF

D: TRBD2
V: TRBV5-4
J: TRBJ2-1
size: NA
length: 16
DNA: TGTGCCAGCAGCCCAGGACTAGCGGGGGGTTACAATGAGCAGTTCTTC
CDR3: CASSPGLAGGYNEQFF

D: NA
V: TRBV30
J: TRBJ1-3
size: NA
length: 15
DNA: TGTGCCTGGAGCCGAGAAGGAGCCTCTGGAAACACCATATATTTT
CDR3: CAWSREGASGNTIYF

D: NA
V: TRBV20-1
J: TRBJ2-3
size: NA
length: 14
DNA: TGCAGTGCTAGTCTTACGAAGCTCACAGATACGCAGTATTTT
CDR3: CSASLTKLTDTQYF

D: NA
V: TRBV6-5
J: TRBJ2-5
size: NA
length: 16
DNA: TGTGCCAGCAGTTACGGGCAGACCCGAATCTCGGAGACCCAGTACTTC
CDR3: CASSYGQTRISETQYF

D: NA
V: TRBV5-1
J: TRBJ1-2
size: NA
length: 15
DNA: TGCGCCAGCAGCTTGTCGGGCAGGGATCCCTATGGCTACACCTTC
CDR3: CASSLSGRDPYGYTF

D: NA
V: TRBV5-1
J: TRBJ2-7
size: once
length: 16
DNA: TGCGCCAGCAGCACTGGGGGGTCCGAGAGCTCCTACGAGCAGTACTTC
CDR3: CASSTGGSESSYEQYF

D: TRBD1
V: TRBV29-1
J: TRBJ1-1
size: NA
length: 11
DNA: TGCAGCGCTGGGACAGCGGTTGAAGCTTTCTTT
CDR3: CSAGTAVEAFF

D: TRBD1
V: TRBV2
J: TRBJ1-6
size: once
length: 17
DNA: TGTGCCAGCAGTGCGGTATCGACAGGGGTTCATAATTCACCCCTCCACTTT
CDR3: CASSAVSTGVHNSPLHF

D: TRBD2
V: TRBV11-2
J: TRBJ2-1
size: NA
length: 17
DNA: TGTGCCAGCAGCACCGGCTTTGGGACTAGCGGCTACAATGAGCAGTTCTTC
CDR3: CASSTGFGTSGYNEQFF